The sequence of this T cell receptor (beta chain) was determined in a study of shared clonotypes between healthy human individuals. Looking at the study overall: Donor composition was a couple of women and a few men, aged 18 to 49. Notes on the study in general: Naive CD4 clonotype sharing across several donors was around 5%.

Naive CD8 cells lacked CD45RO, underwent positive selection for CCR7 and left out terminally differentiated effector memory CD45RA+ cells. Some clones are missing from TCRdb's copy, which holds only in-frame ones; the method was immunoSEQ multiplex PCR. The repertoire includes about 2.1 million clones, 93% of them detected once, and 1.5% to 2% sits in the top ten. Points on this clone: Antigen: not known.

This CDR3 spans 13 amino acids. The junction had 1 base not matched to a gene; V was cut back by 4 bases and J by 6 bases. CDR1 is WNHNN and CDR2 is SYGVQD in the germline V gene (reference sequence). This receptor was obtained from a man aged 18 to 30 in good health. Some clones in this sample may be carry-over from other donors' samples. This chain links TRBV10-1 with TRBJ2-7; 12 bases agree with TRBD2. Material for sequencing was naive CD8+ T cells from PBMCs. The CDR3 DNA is TGCGCCAGCAGTGGGGGACTAGCGGGCGAGCAGTACTTC. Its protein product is CASSGGLAGEQYF.